This T cell receptor (beta chain) was obtained from a study of T cell responses to AZD1222 COVID-19 vaccine. Regarding the study as a whole: Increased Spike-specific TCR breadth and depth were observed after two AZD1222 doses. Nearly half of the spike-specific TCRs reportedly recognize variant regions that carry no mutations. Clonal diversity was possibly underestimated, and the donors were mostly white British, with more females.

TCRdb keeps only in-frame clones here, not all; method: immunoSEQ multiplex PCR. Of some 90,000 clones in the sample, around 90% were seen once. Trimming at V came to 6 bases and at J to 4 bases, leaving 14 bases not matched to a gene. CDR3 length equals 17 residues. The germline gives CDR1 SNHLY, CDR2 FYNNEI. In the case of this clone: Its antigen is unidentified.

The source is an adult in good health. Sequencing was performed on peripheral blood, taken on day 0 of AZD1222 vaccination. The gene calls are TRBV2 and TRBJ2-7, with 11 bases fitting TRBD2. As DNA, the CDR3 is TGTGCCAGCAGGGACGGAAGACAACTAGCGGGAGTTTACGAGCAGTACTTC. Translated, it gives CASRDGRQLAGVYEQYF.